The 27 T cell receptor beta chains below were found in one sample sequenced in a study of T-cell memory formation after mild COVID-19. TCRdb re-analysed the 5' RACE reads in MiXCR, keeping a single row per CDR3 protein. The table records roughly 620,000 distinct CDR3 sequences, more than 15% of them present only once. The sample taken for sequencing was PBMCs or a T cell subset sorted from them (not recorded which). The receptor source for this set is an adult woman who had mild COVID-19 (a few samples of this study predate the infection). Cell type and time point are not known.

The chain recombines TRBV6-2 or TRBV6-3 with TRBJ2-1; TRBD2 matches at 11 bases. Germline V lookup: CDR1 MNHEY, CDR2 SVGEGT. CDR3 length equals 19 residues. Germline trimming cut 6 bases from V and 4 bases from J; bases unmatched to any gene: 17. In DNA form, the CDR3 reads TGTGCCAGCAGAGAAATAGCGGGAGGGCCGCAGAAGAAATACAATGAGCAGTTCTTC. Translating gives CASREIAGGPQKKYNEQFF.

This clonotype appeared a few times. This chain joins TRBV9 and TRBJ1-2; 8 nucleotides agree with TRBD1. This CDR3 contains 14 residues. The germline V gene has CDR1 SGDLS and CDR2 YYNGEE. The V and J ends lost 0 bases and 2 bases, in that order; junction bases with no gene match: 0. The DNA of the CDR3 is TGTGCCAGCAGCGTAGGACAGGGGAACTATGGCTACACCTTC. Translating gives CASSVGQGNYGYTF.

This clonotype has just a few counts. The chain employs TRBV5-1 and TRBJ2-3; 10 nucleotides line up with TRBD2. V shed 4 bases and J 4 bases; nucleotides not matched to a gene: 9. The length of the CDR3 is 16 residues. CDR1 SGHRS and CDR2 YFSETQ come from the germline V gene. CDR3 sequence reads: CASSPVAGGPSDTQYF. CDR3 bases: TGCGCCAGCAGCCCCGTAGCGGGGGGCCCCTCAGATACGCAGTATTTT.

This clonotype was seen a few times. The chain recombines TRBV6-1 with TRBJ1-1; D not resolved. Germline V gives CDR1 MNHNS, CDR2 SASEGT. The CDR3 consists of 14 residues. The V end lost 2 bases, the J end lost 4 bases, and 11 bases lay between the germline ends. DNA for the CDR3: TGTGCCAGCAGTGAATTGTGGGTGGGCACTGAAGCTTTCTTT. Translation gives CASSELWVGTEAFF.

This chain connects TRBV7-9 to TRBJ1-5; 10 bases align to TRBD1. Trimming took 5 bases from V and 5 from J; bases not matched to a gene: 9. This CDR3 contains 16 residues. Germline CDR1 SEHNR, CDR2 FQNEAQ (reference sequence). This CDR3 is CASSPSSGTGDQPQHF. The CDR3 DNA sequence: TGTGCCAGCAGCCCGTCCTCCGGGACAGGGGATCAGCCCCAGCATTTT.

This rearrangement joins TRBV6-6 to TRBJ1-5, with D possibly matching TRBD1 (5 bases). The V gene lost 6 bases and the J gene lost 8 bases, with 14 bases spanning the gap. Germline V CDR1 and CDR2: MNHNY, SVGAGI (reference sequence). CDR3 length: 13 residues. CDR3 DNA sequence: TGTGCCAGCAGCACCATCAGGGTTGAGCCCCAGCATTTT. Translating gives CASSTIRVEPQHF.

This clonotype was found a few times. The chain recombines TRBV4-3 with TRBJ2-1, with TRBD2 identical over 8 bases. The germline gives CDR1 LGHNA, CDR2 YSLEER. Trimming cost V 0 bases and J 7 bases; bases outside gene matches: 20. CDR3 size: 20 residues. The CDR3 loop is CASSQDSSGSWVELSNEQFF. The CDR3 bases are TGCGCCAGCAGCCAAGATTCAAGCGGGAGCTGGGTAGAACTCTCTAATGAGCAGTTCTTC.

This clonotype has ten or more counts. This chain links TRBV7-2 with TRBJ2-1; tentatively, D is TRBD2 (6 bases). This CDR3 has 15 residues. In germline, CDR1 is SGHTA, CDR2 FQGNSA. The V and J ends lost 4 bases and 3 bases respectively, with 13 bases between them. CDR3 nucleotide sequence: TGTGCCAGCAGCTCCGGCGGGACTCACTACAATGAGCAGTTCTTC. This encodes CASSSGGTHYNEQFF.

The chain combines TRBV5-6 with TRBJ2-3, with 8 bases fitting TRBD2. This CDR3 has 14 residues. Germline V gene lookup returns CDR1 SGHDT and CDR2 YYEEEE. V trimming: 5 bases; J trimming: 2 bases; junction bases outside the gene matches: 4. CDR3 DNA: TGTGCCAGCAGGCGAGCGGGGGTCACAGATACGCAGTATTTT. Its translation is CASRRAGVTDTQYF.

V gene TRBV7-2 combines with J gene TRBJ1-6, with a possible D match to TRBD1 (6 bases). The CDR3 runs to 16 residues. Trimming took 2 bases from V and 6 from J, leaving 14 bases between them. Germline CDR1 and CDR2: SGHTA and FQGNSA. The DNA for the CDR3 is TGTGCCAGCAGCTTAAGTGCGGGACAATCTAATTCACCCCTCCACTTT. Translating gives CASSLSAGQSNSPLHF.

This chain links TRBV7-9 with TRBJ2-5; TRBD1 agrees at 10 bases. The CDR3 sequence is 16 residues long. V gave up 4 bases and J gave up 9 bases; unmatched junction bases: 14. CDR1 is SEHNR and CDR2 is FQNEAQ in the germline V gene (reference sequence). This chain's CDR3 is CASSSDRGPIVWAQYF. The DNA of the CDR3 is TGTGCCAGCAGCTCTGACAGGGGGCCAATCGTGTGGGCCCAGTACTTC.

J is TRBJ2-6 and V is TRBV10-3; D unresolved. This CDR3 comprises 15 residues. The germline gives CDR1 ENHRY, CDR2 SYGVKD. V was pared by 1 base and J by 0 bases, with 4 bases between. CDR3 in DNA: TGTGCCATCAGTGAGTATGGCTCTGGGGCCAACGTCCTGACTTTC. Translating it yields CAISEYGSGANVLTF.

V and J are TRBV30 and TRBJ2-3; D gene unclear. CDR3 length equals 13 residues. Between the trimmed V and J ends, which lost 4 bases and 2 bases, there was a span of 10 bases. From germline, CDR1 is GTSNPN and CDR2 SVGIG (reference sequence). The CDR3 sequence is CAWIGQNTDTQYF. The CDR3 nucleotides are TGTGCCTGGATCGGGCAGAACACAGATACGCAGTATTTT.

In this sample, this clonotype turned up a few times. The chain is built from TRBV6-1 and TRBJ2-7; D may be TRBD2 (5 bases). Germline CDR1 MNHNS, CDR2 SASEGT. The CDR3 is 11 amino acids. Trimming took off 10 bases at V and 4 bases at J, with 11 bases between the two ends. The CDR3 DNA reads as TGTGCCAACGGAATAGCGTACGAGCAGTACTTC. Protein product: CANGIAYEQYF.

This clonotype was detected only a few times. This chain uses TRBV20-1 with TRBJ1-6; TRBD1 aligns across 7 bases. The length of the CDR3 is 14 residues. CDR1 and CDR2 (germline): DFQATT, SNEGSKA (reference sequence). Trimming cost V 8 bases and J 4 bases; bases outside gene matches: 8. Written as DNA, the CDR3 is TGCAGTCCATCCCGGGACAGATATAATTCACCCCTCCACTTT. The encoded protein is CSPSRDRYNSPLHF.

This chain links TRBV29-1 with TRBJ2-3, with 7 bases that match TRBD2. The germline V gene encodes CDR1 SQVTM and CDR2 ANQGSEA. CDR3 size: 17 residues. V gave up 3 bases and J gave up 5 bases; unmatched junction bases: 17. The CDR3 nucleotides read TGCAGCGTTGATCCCTCCTCGGGGATAGCGGGCAAAGATACGCAGTATTTT. Its translation: CSVDPSSGIAGKDTQYF.

This clonotype was recorded at least ten times. The rearrangement uses TRBV19 and TRBJ2-2; a possible D gene is TRBD1 (5 bases). The CDR3 is 17 residues long. Germline V gene data show CDR1 as LNHDA and CDR2 as SQIVND (reference sequence). Trimming removed 1 base at V and 3 bases at J, with 15 bases between. CDR3 DNA: TGTGCCAGTAGTATAGCGCCGCCAGGGTGGGACACCGGGGAGCTGTTTTTT. It is translated as CASSIAPPGWDTGELFF. Combining the CDR3 with reference TRBV19 and TRBJ2-2 gives the whole variable domain DGGITQSPKYLFRKEGQNVTLSCEQNLNHDAMYWYRQDPGQGLRLIYYSQIVNDFQKGDIAEGYSVSREKKESFPLTVTSAQKNPTAFYLCASSIAPPGWDTGELFFGEGSRLTVL.

V usage is TRBV6-1 and J usage is TRBJ2-1, with 8 bases that match TRBD1. CDR3 length equals 16 residues. CDR1 is MNHNS and CDR2 is SASEGT in the germline V gene. V was clipped by 3 bases and J by 6 bases; unmatched bases: 10. This chain's CDR3 is CASSEVPGQVGNEQFF. CDR3 bases: TGTGCCAGCAGTGAGGTACCGGGACAGGTGGGCAATGAGCAGTTCTTC.

V and J are TRBV20-1 and TRBJ2-5; D is perhaps TRBD1 or TRBD2 (5 bases each). V lost 3 bases and J 5 bases, leaving 10 bases between the germline ends. Germline-derived CDR1 and CDR2 are DFQATT and SNEGSKA (reference sequence). The CDR3 sequence is 12 residues long. As DNA, the CDR3 is TGCAGTGCTAGGAGGGGAAGCGAGACCCAGTACTTC. Translated, it gives CSARRGSETQYF.

The chain links TRBV2 to TRBJ2-3; D possibly corresponds to TRBD1 (6 bases). The V gene's germline CDR1 is SNHLY and CDR2 FYNNEI. This CDR3 is built from 14 residues. Trimming took 2 bases from V and 12 from J, leaving 18 bases between them. The chain's CDR3 is CASSETLSRGPQYF. The CDR3 DNA reads as TGTGCCAGCAGTGAAACCCTGAGCAGGGGCCCACAGTATTTT.

This clonotype has a handful of counts. This chain connects TRBV11-3 to TRBJ2-1; 11 positions match TRBD2. CDR3 length: 16 residues. The V segment lost 3 bases and the J segment 6 bases; nucleotides outside the gene matches: 7. Germline-derived CDR1 and CDR2 are SGHNT and YENEEA. In DNA, the CDR3 is TGTGCCAGCAGCTTCCCCTTAGCGGGAGGGGGCAATGAGCAGTTCTTC. Translating it yields CASSFPLAGGGNEQFF.

The gene calls are TRBV4-2 and TRBJ2-7; D is uncertain. Germline V gene data show CDR1 as LGHNA and CDR2 as YNFKEQ. The V gene lost 0 bases and the J gene lost 6 bases, with 9 bases spanning the gap. The CDR3 sequence is 13 residues long. The CDR3, as DNA: TGTGCCAGCAGCCAAGATCCATTCCCCGAGCAGTACTTC. This codes for CASSQDPFPEQYF.

This clonotype was seen more than once but under ten times. This sequence joins TRBV5-1 and TRBJ2-1; D gene uncertain. The V end was cut by 0 bases, the J end by 8 bases, with 15 bases between. The CDR3 loop spans 15 amino acids. Germline V lookup: CDR1 SGHRS, CDR2 YFSETQ. CDR3 nucleotides: TGCGCCAGCAGCTTGGAGGGCGGCAGTTTCGATGAGCAGTTCTTC. Amino acid sequence: CASSLEGGSFDEQFF. Supplemented by reference TRBV5-1 and TRBJ2-1, the full variable domain reads KAGVTQTPRYLIKTRGQQVTLSCSPISGHRSVSWYQQTPGQGLQFLFEYFSETQRNKGNFPGRFSGRQFSNSRSEMNVSTLELGDSALYLCASSLEGGSFDEQFFGPGTRLTVL.

The chain has TRBV24-1 and TRBJ2-5; 9 bases align to TRBD1. The V gene's germline CDR1 is KGHDR and CDR2 SFDVKD. The CDR3 contains 15 residues. Trimming took 3 bases from V and 5 from J; bases not matched to a gene: 6. The CDR3 here is CATSDTDRGRETQYF. The CDR3 DNA sequence: TGTGCCACCAGTGATACGGACAGGGGCAGGGAGACCCAGTACTTC.

This clonotype has ten or more counts. The V gene is TRBV29-1, the J gene TRBJ2-1; D call uncertain. Trimming took off 4 bases at V and 3 bases at J, with 7 bases between the two ends. CDR1 and CDR2 from the germline V gene are SQVTM and ANQGSEA. The CDR3 extends over 12 amino acids. CDR3 nucleotide sequence: TGCAGCGTTGGCGAACGCTACAATGAGCAGTTCTTC. As protein: CSVGERYNEQFF.

The chain joins TRBV5-6 to TRBJ2-2, with D maybe TRBD1 (5 bases). CDR3 length equals 13 residues. Looked up from germline, CDR1 is SGHDT and CDR2 is YYEEEE. V was trimmed by 5 bases and J by 6 bases, leaving 11 bases between them. CDR3 sequence: CASRAGLAGELFF. The CDR3 DNA reads TGTGCCAGCAGAGCAGGGTTGGCCGGGGAGCTGTTTTTT.

The chain is built from TRBV6-5 and TRBJ1-6; 7 positions match TRBD1. V was clipped by 7 bases and J by 7 bases; unmatched bases: 10. Germline CDR1 is MNHEY and CDR2 is SVGAGI. The CDR3 is 15 amino acids. CDR3 protein: CASTGKGARNSPLHF. In DNA form, the CDR3 reads TGTGCCAGCACCGGGAAGGGGGCTCGAAATTCACCCCTCCACTTT.